The text below deals with one T cell receptor (beta chain). The sample is drawn from a study of CD4+ T cells in melanoma. The assay was immunoSEQ multiplex PCR, and TCRdb's table has in-frame clones only and misses some. The sample records more than 90,000 clones, about 92% being singletons. Material: peripheral blood. The TCR was taken from a human donor with melanoma.

CDR3 sequence: CASSPGYEQYF. DNA of the CDR3: TGTGCCAGCAGCCCCGGGTACGAGCAGTACTTC. J is TRBJ2-7 and V is TRBV7-8; D call uncertain. Germline-derived CDR1 and CDR2 are SGHVS and FQNEAQ. V dropped 5 bases and J dropped 4 bases, with 6 bases sitting between them. This CDR3 has 11 residues.